What follows are 20 T cell receptor beta chains derived from one specimen sequenced in a study of cytomegalovirus exposure and HLA in healthy donors. The PCR ran on 60 Vbeta and 13 Jbeta primers. Measured with immunoSEQ multiplex PCR; TCRdb has only the in-frame clones, and not every one. The repertoire holds under 150,000 clones, with 81% as singletons. Sample: PBMCs. The receptors originated from a young man in good health and CMV-seronegative.

This sequence joins TRBV5-6 and TRBJ1-1, with 10 bases identical to TRBD1. In germline, CDR1 is SGHDT, CDR2 YYEEEE. Trimming removed 0 bases from V and 1 base from J; junction bases left unmatched: 3. CDR3 size: 16 residues. This CDR3 is CASSLGQGARNTEAFF. The CDR3 DNA is TGTGCCAGCAGCTTGGGACAGGGGGCGAGGAACACTGAAGCTTTCTTT.

The chain is built from TRBV6-6 and TRBJ1-4, with a possible D match to TRBD1 (6 bases). Germline lookup yields CDR1 MNHNY and CDR2 SVGAGI (reference sequence). The CDR3 is 14 amino acids. V lost 7 bases to trimming and J lost 2 bases, with 11 bases between them. This chain's CDR3 is CASIPTGTNEKLFF. Here the CDR3 DNA reads TGTGCCAGCATCCCAACAGGGACTAATGAAAAACTGTTTTTT.

V gene TRBV7-9 combines with J gene TRBJ1-1; D perhaps matches TRBD1 (5 bases). Germline V lookup: CDR1 SEHNR, CDR2 FQNEAQ (reference sequence). V was cut by 4 bases and J by 1 base, with 7 bases left in between. CDR3 length: 13 residues. CDR3 nucleotides: TGTGCCAGCAGCTCTGACAGGAACACTGAAGCTTTCTTT. This encodes CASSSDRNTEAFF.

The chain carries TRBV30 and TRBJ1-1, with 7 nucleotides matching TRBD1. The CDR3 loop spans 16 amino acids. J was trimmed by 5 bases and V by 5 bases; bases with no gene match: 17. Germline V CDR1 and CDR2: GTSNPN, SVGIG (reference sequence). The CDR3 nucleotides are TGTGCCTGGGTTATTCCCTCGACAGGGCGATGGACTGAAGCTTTCTTT. Its translation: CAWVIPSTGRWTEAFF.

This chain uses TRBV9 with TRBJ1-3, with D maybe TRBD1 (6 bases). The germline V gene has CDR1 SGDLS and CDR2 YYNGEE. Trimming took off 3 bases at V and 0 bases at J, with 13 bases between the two ends. This CDR3 is built from 16 residues. The CDR3 DNA is TGTGCCAGCAGCGCGACACAGGGAATCTCTGGAAACACCATATATTTT. Its protein is CASSATQGISGNTIYF.

V and J are TRBV19 and TRBJ1-1; a possible D gene is TRBD1 (6 bases). The length of the CDR3 is 11 residues. V dropped 6 bases and J dropped 5 bases, with 7 bases sitting between them. CDR1 LNHDA and CDR2 SQIVND come from the germline V gene (reference sequence). In nucleotides, the CDR3 is TGTGCCAGTAGGAGGGGGACTGAAGCTTTCTTT. This sequence encodes CASRRGTEAFF.

The rearrangement uses TRBV7-8 and TRBJ2-2; 8 bases align to TRBD2. The CDR3 length is 14 residues. Trimming at V came to 5 bases and at J to 7 bases, leaving 6 bases not matched to a gene. Per germline, CDR1 SGHVS and CDR2 FQNEAQ. The CDR3 DNA is TGTGCCAGCAGCCCCGGACTAGCTGGCGGGGAGCTGTTTTTT. It yields the protein CASSPGLAGGELFF.

This clone was detected only a few times. The gene calls are TRBV11-2 and TRBJ1-4; D is ambiguous. The V end was cut by 5 bases, the J end by 0 bases, with 7 bases between. The CDR3 sequence is 14 residues long. Germline CDR1 reads SGHAT; CDR2 reads FQNNGV. CDR3 sequence reads: CASSPRATNEKLFF. For the CDR3, the DNA is TGTGCCAGCAGCCCACGAGCAACTAATGAAAAACTGTTTTTT.

The rearrangement joins TRBV5-5 to TRBJ1-5; 8 bases match TRBD1. Germline CDR1 SGHKS, CDR2 YYEKEE (reference sequence). J gave up 6 bases and V 0 bases, and 5 bases lay outside the gene matches. This CDR3 is built from 15 residues. DNA of the CDR3: TGTGCCAGCAGCTTGGACAGGGGGATAGGTCAGCCCCAGCATTTT. This translates into CASSLDRGIGQPQHF.

The rearrangement links TRBV11-2 to TRBJ1-1; tentatively, D is TRBD1 (5 bases). CDR3 length equals 14 residues. The germline V gene encodes CDR1 SGHAT and CDR2 FQNNGV. V was clipped by 5 bases and J by 4 bases, with 14 bases between them. DNA for the CDR3: TGTGCCAGCAGCCCACAGACAGTACTCACTGAAGCTTTCTTT. Its protein product is CASSPQTVLTEAFF. The full variable domain, in which reference TRBV11-2 and TRBJ1-1 provide the parts outside the CDR3, is EAGVAQSPRYKIIEKRQSVAFWCNPISGHATLYWYQQILGQGPKLLIQFQNNGVVDDSQLPKDRFSAERLKGVDSTLKIQPAKLEDSAVYLCASSPQTVLTEAFFGQGTRLTVV.

The CDR3 bases are TGTGCCTGGAGTTACATCCCGGGACAGGGGGTTTCCACTGAAGCTTTCTTT. This sequence encodes CAWSYIPGQGVSTEAFF. The V gene is TRBV30, the J gene TRBJ1-1; TRBD1 matches at 11 bases. The V gene's germline CDR1 is GTSNPN and CDR2 SVGIG (reference sequence). The trim removed 2 bases at V and 4 bases at J, leaving 12 bases unmatched. The CDR3 is 17 residues long.

This clone appeared a single time. V is TRBV4-3 and J is TRBJ2-5, with D maybe TRBD2 (6 bases). Germline lookup yields CDR1 LGHNA and CDR2 YSLEER. V was clipped by 0 bases and J by 5 bases, with 13 bases between them. The CDR3 sequence is 15 residues long. The CDR3 nucleotides read TGCGCCAGCAGCCAAGAGCCCCGGGGGTCGGAGACCCAGTACTTC. Protein product: CASSQEPRGSETQYF.

The chain uses TRBV19 and TRBJ2-5; D not certain. Germline V gene sequence: CDR1 LNHDA, CDR2 SQIVND (reference sequence). CDR3 length equals 14 residues. The ends were cut back, 3 bases at V and 1 base at J, with 9 bases in the middle. CDR3 region: CASSITGPQETQYF. The CDR3 nucleotides read TGTGCCAGTAGTATTACTGGTCCCCAAGAGACCCAGTACTTC. Together with reference TRBV19 and TRBJ2-5, the CDR3 gives the full variable domain: DGGITQSPKYLFRKEGQNVTLSCEQNLNHDAMYWYRQDPGQGLRLIYYSQIVNDFQKGDIAEGYSVSREKKESFPLTVTSAQKNPTAFYLCASSITGPQETQYFGPGTRLLVL.

The count of this clone is one. V is TRBV7-3 and J is TRBJ1-1, with D possibly matching TRBD1 (5 bases). This CDR3 has 14 amino acids. Looked up from germline, CDR1 is SGHTA and CDR2 is FQGTGA. V lost 1 base, J lost 3 bases, and 9 bases lay in between. Written as DNA, the CDR3 is TGTGCCAGCAGCTTAAATCCGGGGGACACTGAAGCTTTCTTT. As protein: CASSLNPGDTEAFF.

The rearrangement links TRBV29-1 to TRBJ2-1; the D gene is possibly TRBD1 (6 bases). V gave up 3 bases and J gave up 9 bases, with 12 bases separating them. The germline V gene has CDR1 SQVTM and CDR2 ANQGSEA. There are 12 residues in the CDR3. The CDR3 protein is CSVDSQGFEQFF. The CDR3 bases are TGCAGCGTTGATTCTCAGGGGTTTGAGCAGTTCTTC.

The V call is TRBV7-3, the J call TRBJ1-1, with 7 positions matching TRBD1. Unmatched junction bases numbered 16, after V lost 7 bases and J lost 2 bases. Germline values: CDR1 SGHTA, CDR2 FQGTGA. The CDR3 runs 17 residues. This CDR3 is CASITPSAGGVNTEAFF. CDR3 nucleotides: TGTGCCAGCATTACCCCGTCGGCAGGGGGAGTAAACACTGAAGCTTTCTTT.

The chain links TRBV9 to TRBJ2-7; D is possibly TRBD2 (6 bases). This CDR3 has 13 amino acids. V lost 0 bases to trimming and J lost 6 bases, with 10 bases between them. Germline CDR1 SGDLS, CDR2 YYNGEE. This CDR3 reads CASSVGPEGEQYF. The CDR3, as DNA: TGTGCCAGCAGCGTAGGTCCGGAGGGCGAGCAGTACTTC.

The chain uses TRBV30 and TRBJ1-1; the D is unclear. The CDR3 consists of 13 residues. Germline V gives CDR1 GTSNPN, CDR2 SVGIG (reference sequence). V was trimmed by 0 bases and J by 11 bases, leaving 16 bases between them. The CDR3 loop is CAWSVLVGEWAFF. CDR3 DNA: TGTGCCTGGAGTGTACTGGTCGGGGAATGGGCTTTCTTT.

The chain has TRBV25-1 and TRBJ2-7; possible D gene TRBD1, 5 bases. Per the germline V gene, CDR1 is MGHDK and CDR2 is SYGVNS. CDR3 length equals 15 residues. The germline V and J ends were trimmed by 2 bases and 5 bases, with 16 bases remaining between them. In DNA form, the CDR3 reads TGTGCCAGCAGTGAAAGTGGATCCAGGGAAGACGAGCAGTACTTC. This encodes CASSESGSREDEQYF.

The chain employs TRBV18 and TRBJ1-4, with TRBD1 matching over 9 bases. Germline values: CDR1 KGHSH, CDR2 LQKENI. V dropped 3 bases and J dropped 4; count of bases not matched to a gene: 6. The CDR3 covers 16 residues. CDR3: CASSPVEDRGNEKLFF. CDR3 nucleotide sequence: TGTGCCAGCTCACCCGTGGAGGACAGGGGTAATGAAAAACTGTTTTTT.